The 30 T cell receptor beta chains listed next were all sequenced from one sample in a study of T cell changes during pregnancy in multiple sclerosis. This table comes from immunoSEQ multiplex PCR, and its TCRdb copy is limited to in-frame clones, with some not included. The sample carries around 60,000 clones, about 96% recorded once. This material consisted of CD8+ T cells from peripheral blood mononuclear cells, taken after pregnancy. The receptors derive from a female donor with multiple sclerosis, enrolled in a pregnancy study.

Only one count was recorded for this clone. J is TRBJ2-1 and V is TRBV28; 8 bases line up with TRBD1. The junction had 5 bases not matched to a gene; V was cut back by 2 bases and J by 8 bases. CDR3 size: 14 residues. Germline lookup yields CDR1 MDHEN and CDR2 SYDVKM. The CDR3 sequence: CASSLDRGMDEQFF. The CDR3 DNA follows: TGTGCCAGCAGTTTAGACAGGGGTATGGATGAGCAGTTCTTC.

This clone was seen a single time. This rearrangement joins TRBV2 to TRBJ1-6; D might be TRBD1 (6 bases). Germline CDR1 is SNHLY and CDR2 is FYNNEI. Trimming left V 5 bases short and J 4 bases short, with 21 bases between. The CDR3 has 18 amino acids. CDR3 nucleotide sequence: TGTGCCAGCAGTCAGAACCCTGCGACGACAGGTTATAATTCACCCCTCCACTTT. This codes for CASSQNPATTGYNSPLHF.

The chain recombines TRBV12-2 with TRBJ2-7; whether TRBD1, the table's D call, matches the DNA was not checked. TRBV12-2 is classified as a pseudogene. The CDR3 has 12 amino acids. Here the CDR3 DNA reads TGTGCAAGTCGCTTTTTCAGGGGCCGCCGCCACTTC. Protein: CASRFFRGRRHF.

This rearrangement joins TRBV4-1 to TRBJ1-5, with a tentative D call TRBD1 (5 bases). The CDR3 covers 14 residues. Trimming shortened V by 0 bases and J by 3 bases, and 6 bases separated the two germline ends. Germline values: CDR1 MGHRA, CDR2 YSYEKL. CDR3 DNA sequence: TGCGCCAGCAGCCAAGAACAGGTCAATCAGCCCCAGCATTTT. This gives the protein CASSQEQVNQPQHF.

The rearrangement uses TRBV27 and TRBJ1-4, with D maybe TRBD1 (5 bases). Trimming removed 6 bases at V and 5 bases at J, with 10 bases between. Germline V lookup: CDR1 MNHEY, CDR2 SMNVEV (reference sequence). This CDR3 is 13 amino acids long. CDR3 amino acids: CASSRQNNEKLFF. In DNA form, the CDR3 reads TGTGCCAGCAGCCGACAGAACAATGAAAAACTGTTTTTT.

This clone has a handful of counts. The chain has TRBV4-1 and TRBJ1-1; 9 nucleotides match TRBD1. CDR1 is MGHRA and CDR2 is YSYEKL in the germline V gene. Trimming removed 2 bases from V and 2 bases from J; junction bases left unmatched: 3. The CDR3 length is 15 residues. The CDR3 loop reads CASSQRDRDNTEAFF. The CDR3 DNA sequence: TGCGCCAGCAGCCAACGGGACAGGGATAACACTGAAGCTTTCTTT.

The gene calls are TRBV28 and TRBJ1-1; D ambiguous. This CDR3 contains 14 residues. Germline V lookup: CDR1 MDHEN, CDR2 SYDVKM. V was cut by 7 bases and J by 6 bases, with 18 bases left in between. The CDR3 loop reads CASIFQVLGSEAFF. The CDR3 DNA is TGTGCCAGCATTTTCCAGGTACTTGGGTCTGAAGCTTTCTTT. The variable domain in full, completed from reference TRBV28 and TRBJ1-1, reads DVKVTQSSRYLVKRTGEKVFLECVQDMDHENMFWYRQDPGLGLRLIYFSYDVKMKEKGDIPEGYSVSREKKERFSLILESASTNQTSMYLCASIFQVLGSEAFFGQGTRLTVV.

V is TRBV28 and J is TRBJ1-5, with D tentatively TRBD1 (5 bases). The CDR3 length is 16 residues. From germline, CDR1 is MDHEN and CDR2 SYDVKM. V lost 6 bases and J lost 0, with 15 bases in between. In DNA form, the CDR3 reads TGTGCCAGCAGCATGAACACAGGAGATAGCAATCAGCCCCAGCATTTT. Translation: CASSMNTGDSNQPQHF.

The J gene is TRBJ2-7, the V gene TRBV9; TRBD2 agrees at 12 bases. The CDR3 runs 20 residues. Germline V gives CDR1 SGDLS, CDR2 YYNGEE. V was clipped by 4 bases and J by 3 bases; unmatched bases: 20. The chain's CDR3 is CASSFRTSGIPPTRIYEQYF. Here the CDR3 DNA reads TGTGCCAGCAGCTTCAGGACTAGCGGGATACCCCCAACCCGTATCTACGAGCAGTACTTC.

The CDR3 protein is CASSAQSTPYEQYF. Here the CDR3 DNA reads TGTGCCAGCAGCGCACAGAGTACCCCCTACGAGCAGTACTTC. This chain uses TRBV7-3 with TRBJ2-7; D is unclear. Trimming took 5 bases from V and 2 from J, leaving 13 bases between them. The CDR3 length is 14 residues. Germline V lookup: CDR1 SGHTA, CDR2 FQGTGA.

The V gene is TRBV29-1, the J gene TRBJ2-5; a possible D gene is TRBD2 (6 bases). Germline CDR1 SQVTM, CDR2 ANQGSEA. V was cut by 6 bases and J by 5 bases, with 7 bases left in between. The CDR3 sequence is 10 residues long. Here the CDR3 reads CSVAGETQYF. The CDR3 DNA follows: TGCAGCGTGGCGGGGGAGACCCAGTACTTC.

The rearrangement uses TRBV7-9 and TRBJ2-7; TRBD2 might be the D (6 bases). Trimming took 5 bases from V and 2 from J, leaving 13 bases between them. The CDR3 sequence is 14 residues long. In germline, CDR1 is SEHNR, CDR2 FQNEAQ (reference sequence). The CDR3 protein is CASSTGTGPYEQYF. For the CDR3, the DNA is TGTGCCAGCAGCACTGGGACTGGTCCCTACGAGCAGTACTTC.

CDR3 loop: CASSQEDSGRPSSYNEQFF. DNA of the CDR3: TGTGCCAGCAGCCAAGAGGATAGCGGGAGGCCGAGCTCCTACAATGAGCAGTTCTTC. J is TRBJ2-1 and V is TRBV4-2, with 10 positions matching TRBD2. The germline CDR1 and CDR2 sequences are LGHNA and YNFKEQ. The CDR3 spans 19 residues. Germline trimming cut 0 bases from V and 0 bases from J; bases unmatched to any gene: 8.

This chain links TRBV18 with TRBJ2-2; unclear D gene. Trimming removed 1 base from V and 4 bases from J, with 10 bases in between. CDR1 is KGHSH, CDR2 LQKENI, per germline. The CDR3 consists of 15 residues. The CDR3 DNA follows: TGTGCCAGCTCACCACGAGACGACTCCACCGGGGAGCTGTTTTTT. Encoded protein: CASSPRDDSTGELFF.

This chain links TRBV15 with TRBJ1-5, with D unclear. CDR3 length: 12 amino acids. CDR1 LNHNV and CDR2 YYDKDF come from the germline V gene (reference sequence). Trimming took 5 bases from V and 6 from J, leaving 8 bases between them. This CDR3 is CATSGRGQPQHF. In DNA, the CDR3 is TGTGCCACCAGCGGTCGGGGTCAGCCCCAGCATTTT.

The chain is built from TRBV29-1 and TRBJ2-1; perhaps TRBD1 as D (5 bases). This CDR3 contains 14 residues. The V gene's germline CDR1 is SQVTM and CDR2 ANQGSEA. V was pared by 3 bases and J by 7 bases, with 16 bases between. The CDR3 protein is CSVDTTDMVNEQFF. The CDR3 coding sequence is TGCAGCGTTGACACGACGGACATGGTGAATGAGCAGTTCTTC.

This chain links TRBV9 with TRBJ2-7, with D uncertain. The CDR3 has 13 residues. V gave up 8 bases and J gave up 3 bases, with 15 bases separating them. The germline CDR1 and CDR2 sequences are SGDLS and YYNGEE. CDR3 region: CASARIPGYEQYF. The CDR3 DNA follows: TGTGCCAGTGCTAGGATTCCCGGCTACGAGCAGTACTTC.

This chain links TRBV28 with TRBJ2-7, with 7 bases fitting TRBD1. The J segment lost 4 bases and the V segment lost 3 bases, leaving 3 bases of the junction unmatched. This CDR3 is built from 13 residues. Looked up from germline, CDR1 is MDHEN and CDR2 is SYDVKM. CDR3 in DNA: TGTGCCAGCAGTTTTGGGGGACAGTACGAGCAGTACTTC. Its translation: CASSFGGQYEQYF.

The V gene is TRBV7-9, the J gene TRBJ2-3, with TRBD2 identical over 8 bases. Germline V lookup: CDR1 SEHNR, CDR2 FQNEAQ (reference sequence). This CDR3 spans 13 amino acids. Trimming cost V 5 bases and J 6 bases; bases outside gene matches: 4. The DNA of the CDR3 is TGTGCCAGCAGCGGGACTAGTGGGGATACGCAGTATTTT. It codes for CASSGTSGDTQYF.

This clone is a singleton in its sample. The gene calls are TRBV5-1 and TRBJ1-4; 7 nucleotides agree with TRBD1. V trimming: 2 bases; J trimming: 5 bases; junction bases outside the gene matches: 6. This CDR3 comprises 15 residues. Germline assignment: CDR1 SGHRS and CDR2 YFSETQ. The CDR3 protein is CASSFIGGPNEKLFF. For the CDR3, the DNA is TGCGCCAGCAGCTTTATAGGGGGCCCCAATGAAAAACTGTTTTTT.

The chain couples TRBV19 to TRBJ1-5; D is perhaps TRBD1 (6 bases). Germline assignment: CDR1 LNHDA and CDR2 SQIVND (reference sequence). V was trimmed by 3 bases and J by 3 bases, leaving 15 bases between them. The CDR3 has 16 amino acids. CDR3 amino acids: CASSMGSRGTNQPQHF. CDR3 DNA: TGTGCCAGTAGTATGGGTAGCAGGGGCACCAATCAGCCCCAGCATTTT.

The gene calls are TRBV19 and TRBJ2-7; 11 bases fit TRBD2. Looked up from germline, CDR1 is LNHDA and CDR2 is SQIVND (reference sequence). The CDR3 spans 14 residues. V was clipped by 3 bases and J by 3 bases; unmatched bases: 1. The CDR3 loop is CASSILAGGYEQYF. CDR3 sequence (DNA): TGTGCCAGTAGTATCCTAGCGGGAGGCTACGAGCAGTACTTC.

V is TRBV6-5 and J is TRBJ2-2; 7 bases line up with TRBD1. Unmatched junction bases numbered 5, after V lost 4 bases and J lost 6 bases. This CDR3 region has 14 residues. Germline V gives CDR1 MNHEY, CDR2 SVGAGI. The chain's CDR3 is CASSSDRVSGELFF. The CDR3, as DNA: TGTGCCAGCAGTTCTGACAGGGTTTCCGGGGAGCTGTTTTTT.

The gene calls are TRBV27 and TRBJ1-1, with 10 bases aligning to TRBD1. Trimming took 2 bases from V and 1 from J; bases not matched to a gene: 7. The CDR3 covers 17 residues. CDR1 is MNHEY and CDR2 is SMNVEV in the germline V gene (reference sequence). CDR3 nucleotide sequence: TGTGCCAGCAGTTTAGAGGGACAGGGGAGTTGGAACACTGAAGCTTTCTTT. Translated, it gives CASSLEGQGSWNTEAFF.

The CDR3 sequence is CAWSITLQGPGEAFF. The CDR3 bases are TGTGCCTGGAGTATCACCTTACAGGGGCCCGGGGAAGCTTTCTTT. The J gene is TRBJ1-1, the V gene TRBV30, with TRBD1 identical over 7 bases. With 2 bases clipped from V and 8 bases from J, the junction kept 14 bases outside the gene matches. The CDR3 loop spans 15 amino acids. Germline values: CDR1 GTSNPN, CDR2 SVGIG (reference sequence).

CDR3 bases: TGTGCCAGCAGTTTAAGGGGCCTTCGTCGATCGGAGCAGTACTTC. It specifies CASSLRGLRRSEQYF. This sequence joins TRBV28 and TRBJ2-7; D is possibly TRBD1 (5 bases). Germline V gene data show CDR1 as MDHEN and CDR2 as SYDVKM. V lost 2 bases and J 7 bases, leaving 18 bases between the germline ends. This CDR3 has 15 amino acids.

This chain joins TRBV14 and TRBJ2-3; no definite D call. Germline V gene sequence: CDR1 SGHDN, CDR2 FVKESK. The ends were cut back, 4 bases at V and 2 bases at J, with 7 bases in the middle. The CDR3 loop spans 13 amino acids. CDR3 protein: CASSPSLTDTQYF. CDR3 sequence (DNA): TGTGCCAGCAGCCCCTCCCTCACAGATACGCAGTATTTT.

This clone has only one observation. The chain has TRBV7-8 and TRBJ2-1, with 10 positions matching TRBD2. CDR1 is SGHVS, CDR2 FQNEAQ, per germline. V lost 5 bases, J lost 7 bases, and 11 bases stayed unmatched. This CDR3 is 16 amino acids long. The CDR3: CASSPVYSGRGNEQFF. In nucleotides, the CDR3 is TGTGCCAGCAGCCCTGTCTACAGCGGGAGGGGAAATGAGCAGTTCTTC. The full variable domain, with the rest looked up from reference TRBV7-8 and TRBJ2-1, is GAGVSQSPRYKVAKRGQDVALRCDPISGHVSLFWYQQALGQGPEFLTYFQNEAQLDKSGLPSDRFFAERPEGSVSTLKIQRTQQEDSAVYLCASSPVYSGRGNEQFFGPGTRLTVL.

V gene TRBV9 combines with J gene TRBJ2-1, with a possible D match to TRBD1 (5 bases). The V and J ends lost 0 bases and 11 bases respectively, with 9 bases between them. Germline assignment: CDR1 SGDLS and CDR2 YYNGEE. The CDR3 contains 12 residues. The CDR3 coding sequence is TGTGCCAGCAGCGTAGATCAGGGAAAGCAGTTCTTC. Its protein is CASSVDQGKQFF.

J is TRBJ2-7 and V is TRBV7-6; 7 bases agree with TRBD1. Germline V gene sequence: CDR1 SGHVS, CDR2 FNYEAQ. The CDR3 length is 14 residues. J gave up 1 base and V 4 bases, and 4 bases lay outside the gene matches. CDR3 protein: CASSSGTASYEQYF. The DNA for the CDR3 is TGTGCCAGCAGCTCCGGGACAGCGTCCTACGAGCAGTACTTC.